One sample yielded the 14 T cell receptor beta chains listed below, sequenced in a study of blood T cell repertoires in COVID-19. Produced via immunoSEQ multiplex PCR; TCRdb's table is partial and in-frame only. This table has roughly 200,000 clones, 88% appearing once. Sequenced input: PBMCs or T cells enriched from blood (not recorded which). The source is a woman aged 25 to 39 who had recovered from COVID-19.

The rearrangement uses TRBV7-9 and TRBJ1-2; D is undetermined. Trimming shortened V by 1 base and J by 6 bases, and 6 bases separated the two germline ends. CDR1 and CDR2 (germline): SEHNR, FQNEAQ (reference sequence). This CDR3 is 12 amino acids long. The CDR3 bases are TGTGCCAGCAGCTTAGACAGAAATGGCTACACCTTC. It codes for CASSLDRNGYTF.

V and J are TRBV6-1 and TRBJ2-1, with 11 bases that match TRBD1. V was clipped by 2 bases and J by 6 bases; unmatched bases: 3. This CDR3 is 15 amino acids long. Germline assignment: CDR1 MNHNS and CDR2 SASEGT. DNA of the CDR3: TGTGCCAGCAGTGAAACAGGGACAGGGGGCAATGAGCAGTTCTTC. Protein product: CASSETGTGGNEQFF.

The chain combines TRBV4-3 with TRBJ2-7; 10 bases match TRBD2. Germline CDR1 reads LGHNA; CDR2 reads YSLEER. The CDR3 is 16 residues long. V dropped 0 bases and J dropped 2; count of bases not matched to a gene: 4. The CDR3 spells CASSQDLAGAPYEQYF. DNA of the CDR3: TGCGCCAGCAGCCAAGATCTAGCGGGGGCACCCTACGAGCAGTACTTC.

The V call is TRBV27, the J call TRBJ2-7; 10 bases are a match to TRBD1. Losses at the gene ends were 3 bases for V and 4 bases for J; bases not matched to a gene: 3. Per the germline V gene, CDR1 is MNHEY and CDR2 is SMNVEV (reference sequence). The CDR3 extends over 14 amino acids. The CDR3, as DNA: TGTGCCAGCAGTTTGGGGACAGGGGTATACGAGCAGTACTTC. This translates into CASSLGTGVYEQYF.

This clone was recorded only once. V is TRBV3-1 (or the pseudogene TRBV3-2) and J is TRBJ1-6, with TRBD1 matching over 11 bases. The CDR3 consists of 16 residues. Looked up from germline, CDR1 is LGHDT and CDR2 is YNNKEL (reference sequence). The V gene end was trimmed by 3 bases and the J gene end by 6 bases; junction bases not matched to a gene: 4. CDR3 sequence reads: CASSQTGTGGNSPLHF. The CDR3 DNA sequence: TGTGCCAGCAGCCAGACCGGGACAGGGGGTAATTCACCCCTCCACTTT.

The chain recombines TRBV7-2 with TRBJ1-3; possibly TRBD1 for D (6 bases). The CDR3 runs 17 residues. Trimming removed 5 bases at V and 0 bases at J, with 17 bases between. Germline V gives CDR1 SGHTA, CDR2 FQGNSA. CDR3 amino acids: CASSHPRGGLSGNTIYF. CDR3 bases: TGTGCCAGCAGCCACCCCCGGGGGGGCCTCTCTGGAAACACCATATATTTT.

The CDR3, as DNA: TGTGCCAGCAGCTCCCCTACTGGGACAGGGAGAAACGAGCAGTACTTC. Protein product: CASSSPTGTGRNEQYF. The rearrangement links TRBV5-4 to TRBJ2-7, with 9 bases lining up with TRBD1. CDR1 is SGHNT, CDR2 YYREEE, per germline (reference sequence). Trimming took 3 bases from V and 5 from J; bases not matched to a gene: 12. CDR3 length: 16 residues.

The chain recombines TRBV2 with TRBJ2-7; TRBD2 matches at 11 bases. This CDR3 spans 14 amino acids. CDR1 and CDR2 from the germline V gene are SNHLY and FYNNEI. Unmatched junction bases numbered 4, after V lost 6 bases and J lost 3 bases. The CDR3 sequence is CASRGSGGGYEQYF. CDR3 nucleotide sequence: TGTGCCAGCAGAGGTAGCGGGGGGGGCTACGAGCAGTACTTC.

The J gene is TRBJ2-5, the V gene TRBV19; TRBD2 aligns across 9 bases. Germline V gives CDR1 LNHDA, CDR2 SQIVND (reference sequence). V shed 9 bases and J 5 bases; nucleotides not matched to a gene: 19. The CDR3 contains 17 residues. The CDR3 coding sequence is TGTGCCAGCAAGCCAACTAGCGGGCCTATCCTTGGGGAGACCCAGTACTTC. Encoded protein: CASKPTSGPILGETQYF.

This clone was recorded a few times. J is TRBJ2-2 and V is TRBV13, with TRBD1 identical over 8 bases. V lost 3 bases and J lost 7; bases outside the gene matches: 1. Germline values: CDR1 PRHDT, CDR2 FYEKMQ (reference sequence). The CDR3 covers 13 residues. CDR3 region: CASSLDRVGELFF. DNA for the CDR3: TGTGCCAGCAGCTTGGACAGGGTCGGGGAGCTGTTTTTT.

This clone was recorded only once. The CDR3, as DNA: TGTGCCAGCAGTGAAGATCGCGGCGGGGCAGGATACGAGCAGTACTTC. Translated, it gives CASSEDRGGAGYEQYF. This chain links TRBV2 with TRBJ2-7; D is possibly TRBD2 (6 bases). Germline V gene lookup returns CDR1 SNHLY and CDR2 FYNNEI. There are 16 residues in the CDR3. V dropped 1 base and J dropped 4 bases, with 17 bases sitting between them.

In the case of this clone: One end of the junction varies from germline; a read error may be responsible. The chain has TRBV7-7 and TRBJ2-7, with a possible D match to TRBD1 (5 bases). The V gene's germline CDR1 is SSHAT and CDR2 FNYEAQ (reference sequence). The CDR3 is 13 amino acids. For the CDR3, the DNA is TGTGCTAGCAGCTTAAGACAGACCTACGAGCAGTACTTC. Its translation is CASSLRQTYEQYF.

V gene TRBV6-2 or TRBV6-3 combines with J gene TRBJ2-1; D possibly corresponds to TRBD1 (5 bases). Trimming removed 5 bases at V and 4 bases at J, with 9 bases between. Germline loops: CDR1 MNHEY, CDR2 SVGEGT. This CDR3 has 13 residues. DNA of the CDR3: TGTGCCAGCAGTGACCGACAGTACAATGAGCAGTTCTTC. Its protein is CASSDRQYNEQFF.

This clone was recorded only once. The chain recombines TRBV18 with TRBJ2-7, with 8 bases lining up with TRBD1. The V gene end was trimmed by 6 bases and the J gene end by 7 bases; junction bases not matched to a gene: 8. In germline, CDR1 is KGHSH, CDR2 LQKENI. The CDR3 runs to 13 residues. Here the CDR3 reads CASSAGQGWEQYF. The CDR3 DNA follows: TGTGCCAGCTCGGCTGGACAGGGTTGGGAGCAGTACTTC.